This TCR beta chain emerged from a study of CD8+ T cells in alopecia areata. Study-wide results and caveats: Compared with mice, patients displayed less clear TCR sharing, possibly for HLA-related reasons. Scalp data also include sequences from resident alphabeta T cells of normal skin.

Following RNA extraction, reverse transcription yielded cDNA that acted as the sequencing template. Here immunoSEQ multiplex PCR was the method, and the copy in TCRdb shows in-frame clones only, minus some. The table includes about 82,000 clones, roughly 51% detected once. Cell sorting was applied to PBMCs, and CD4+ and CD8+ T cells were collected. Worth noting for this clone: Its antigen is currently unknown.

The source material was NKG2D-high CD8+ T cells sorted from blood. This TCR was recovered from a human donor with alopecia areata.

In DNA, the CDR3 is TGCACCACGGGTCCCAGGGGACGCAATGAGCAGTTCTTC. Encoded protein: CTTGPRGRNEQFF. The chain carries TRBV29-1 and TRBJ2-1; D might be TRBD1 (6 bases). CDR1 and CDR2 (germline): SQVTM, ANQGSEA. The length of the CDR3 is 13 residues.